This TCR beta chain was sequenced in a study of vaccination effects on CD4 cells after COVID-19. Background on the study: It was a median of 72 days after the second dose that post-vaccine samples were obtained. Study-wide points: Substantial clonal contraction characterized both infection- and vaccine-induced clones late after vaccination.

Details on this clone: Its antigen remains unknown.

Libraries were prepared by immunoSEQ multiplex PCR; TCRdb keeps only in-frame clonotypes and omits some of them. In the table there are 25,000 to 30,000 clones, roughly 76% of which are singletons. This CDR3 region has 15 residues. Trimming removed 7 bases at V and 1 base at J, with 14 bases between. Germline CDR1 reads SGHVS; CDR2 reads FQNEAQ. Ahead of sequencing, the ViraFEST assay grew antigen-specific CD4+ T cells using viral peptide pools. Cultured cells yielded isolated CD4+ T cells after less than 11 days. Two-dose vaccination with either BNT162b2 or mRNA-1273 was given to the participants. On days 3 and 7, fresh IL-2 medium replaced half the medium.

The receptor's source is a human donor who received a COVID-19 vaccine. Some clones in this sample may be carry-over from other donors' samples. The material was CD4+ T cells from PBMCs cultured with SARS-CoV-2 spike peptides, obtained after COVID-19 vaccination. This chain links TRBV7-8 with TRBJ1-5; D uncertain. DNA of the CDR3: TGTGCCAGCACCAAGGGCGGTGGAAGCAATCAGCCCCAGCATTTT. It encodes CASTKGGGSNQPQHF.